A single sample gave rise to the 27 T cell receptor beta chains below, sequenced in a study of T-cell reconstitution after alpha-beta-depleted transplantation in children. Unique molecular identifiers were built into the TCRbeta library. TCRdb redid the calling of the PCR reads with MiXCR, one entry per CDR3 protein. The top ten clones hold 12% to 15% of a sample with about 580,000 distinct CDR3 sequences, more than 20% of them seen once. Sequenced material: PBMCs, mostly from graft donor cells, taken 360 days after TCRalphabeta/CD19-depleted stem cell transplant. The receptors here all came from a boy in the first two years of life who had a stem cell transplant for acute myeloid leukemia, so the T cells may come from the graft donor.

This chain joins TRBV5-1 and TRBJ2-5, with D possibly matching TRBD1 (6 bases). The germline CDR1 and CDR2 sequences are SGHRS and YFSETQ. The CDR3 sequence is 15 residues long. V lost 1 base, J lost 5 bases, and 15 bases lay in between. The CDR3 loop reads CASSLNNGGRETQYF. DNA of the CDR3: TGCGCCAGCAGCTTGAATAATGGGGGCCGGGAGACCCAGTACTTC. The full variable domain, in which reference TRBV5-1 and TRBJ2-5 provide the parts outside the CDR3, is KAGVTQTPRYLIKTRGQQVTLSCSPISGHRSVSWYQQTPGQGLQFLFEYFSETQRNKGNFPGRFSGRQFSNSRSEMNVSTLELGDSALYLCASSLNNGGRETQYFGPGTRLLVL.

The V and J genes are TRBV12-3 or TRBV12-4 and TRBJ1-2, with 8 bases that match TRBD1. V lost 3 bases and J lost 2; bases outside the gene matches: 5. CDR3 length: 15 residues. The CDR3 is CASSFSGQANYGYTF. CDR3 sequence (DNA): TGTGCCAGCAGTTTTTCGGGACAGGCCAACTATGGCTACACCTTC.

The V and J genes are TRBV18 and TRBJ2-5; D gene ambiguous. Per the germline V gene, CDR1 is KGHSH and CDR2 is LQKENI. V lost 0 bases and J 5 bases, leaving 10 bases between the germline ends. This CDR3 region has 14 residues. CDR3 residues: CASSPPPRSETQYF. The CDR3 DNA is TGTGCCAGCTCACCACCCCCACGGAGTGAGACCCAGTACTTC.

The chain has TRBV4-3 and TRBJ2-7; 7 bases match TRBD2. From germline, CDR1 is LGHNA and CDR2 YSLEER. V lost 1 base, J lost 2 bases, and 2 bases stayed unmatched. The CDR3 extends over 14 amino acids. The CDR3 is CASSQGEGPYEQYF. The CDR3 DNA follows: TGCGCCAGCAGCCAAGGGGAGGGGCCCTACGAGCAGTACTTC.

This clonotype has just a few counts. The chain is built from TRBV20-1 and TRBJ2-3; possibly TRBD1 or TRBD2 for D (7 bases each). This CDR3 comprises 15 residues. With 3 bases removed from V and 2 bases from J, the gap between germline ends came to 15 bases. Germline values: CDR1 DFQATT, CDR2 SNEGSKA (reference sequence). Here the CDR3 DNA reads TGCAGTGCTAGGGGACAGCGGGGCTTCACAGATACGCAGTATTTT. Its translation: CSARGQRGFTDTQYF.

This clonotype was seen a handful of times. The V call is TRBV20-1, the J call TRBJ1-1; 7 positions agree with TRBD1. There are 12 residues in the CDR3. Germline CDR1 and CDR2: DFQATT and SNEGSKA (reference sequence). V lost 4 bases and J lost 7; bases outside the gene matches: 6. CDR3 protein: CSATQGFVEAFF. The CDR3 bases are TGCAGTGCTACACAGGGGTTTGTTGAAGCTTTCTTT.

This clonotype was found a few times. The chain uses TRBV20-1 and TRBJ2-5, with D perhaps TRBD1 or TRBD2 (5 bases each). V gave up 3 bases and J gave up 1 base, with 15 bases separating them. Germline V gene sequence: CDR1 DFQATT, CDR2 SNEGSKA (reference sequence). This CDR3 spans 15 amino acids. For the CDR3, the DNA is TGCAGTGCTAGTGACGGGGTGGGGCCCCAAGAGACCCAGTACTTC. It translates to CSASDGVGPQETQYF.

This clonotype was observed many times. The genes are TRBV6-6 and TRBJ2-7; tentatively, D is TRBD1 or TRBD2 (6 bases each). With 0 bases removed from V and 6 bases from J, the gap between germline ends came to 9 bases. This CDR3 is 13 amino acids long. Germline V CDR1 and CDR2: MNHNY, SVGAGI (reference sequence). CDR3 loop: CASSYSKGGEQYF. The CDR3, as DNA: TGTGCCAGCAGTTACTCCAAGGGGGGCGAGCAGTACTTC.

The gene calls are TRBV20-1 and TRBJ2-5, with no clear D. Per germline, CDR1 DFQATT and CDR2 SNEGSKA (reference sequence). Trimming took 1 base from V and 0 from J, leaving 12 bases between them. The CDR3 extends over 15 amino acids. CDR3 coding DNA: TGCAGTGCTAGAGCTCCTGGTCCCAACCAAGAGACCCAGTACTTC. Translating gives CSARAPGPNQETQYF.

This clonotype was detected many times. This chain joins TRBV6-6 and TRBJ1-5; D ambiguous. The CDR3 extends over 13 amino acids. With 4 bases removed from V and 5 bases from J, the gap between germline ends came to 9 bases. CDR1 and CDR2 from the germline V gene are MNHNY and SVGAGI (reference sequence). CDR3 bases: TGTGCCAGCAGTTCGGATGTTTATCAGCCCCAGCATTTT. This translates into CASSSDVYQPQHF.

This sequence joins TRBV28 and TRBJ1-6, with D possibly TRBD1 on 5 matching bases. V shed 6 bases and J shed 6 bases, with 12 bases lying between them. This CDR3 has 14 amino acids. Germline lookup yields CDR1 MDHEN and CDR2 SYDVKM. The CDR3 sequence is CASRTSGFNSPLHF. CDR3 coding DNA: TGTGCCAGCAGGACCTCAGGGTTTAATTCACCCCTCCACTTT.

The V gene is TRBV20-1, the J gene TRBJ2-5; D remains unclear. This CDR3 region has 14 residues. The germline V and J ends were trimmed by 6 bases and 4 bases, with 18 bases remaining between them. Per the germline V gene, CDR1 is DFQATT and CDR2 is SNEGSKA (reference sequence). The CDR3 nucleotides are TGCAGTGCAGGTCTTGGTCATTTGATAGAGACCCAGTACTTC. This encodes CSAGLGHLIETQYF.

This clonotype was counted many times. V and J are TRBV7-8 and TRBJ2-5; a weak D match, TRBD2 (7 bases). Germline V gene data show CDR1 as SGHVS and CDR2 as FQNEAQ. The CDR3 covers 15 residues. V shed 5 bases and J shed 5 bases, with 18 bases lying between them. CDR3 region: CASSPLGGAGETQYF. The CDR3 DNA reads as TGTGCCAGCAGCCCCCTGGGGGGGGCCGGGGAGACCCAGTACTTC.

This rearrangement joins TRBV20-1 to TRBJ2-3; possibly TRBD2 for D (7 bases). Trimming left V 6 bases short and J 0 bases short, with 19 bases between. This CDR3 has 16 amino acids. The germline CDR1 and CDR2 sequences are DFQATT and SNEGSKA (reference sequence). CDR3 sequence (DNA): TGCAGTGCCACTTTTCCGGGGGGCTCTAGCACAGATACGCAGTATTTT. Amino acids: CSATFPGGSSTDTQYF.

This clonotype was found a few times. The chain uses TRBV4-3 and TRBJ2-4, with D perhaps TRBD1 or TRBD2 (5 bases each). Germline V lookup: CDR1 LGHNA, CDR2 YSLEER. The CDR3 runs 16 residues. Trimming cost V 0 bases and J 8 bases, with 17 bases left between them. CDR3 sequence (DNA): TGCGCCAGCAGCCAAGAAGTGGCAGGGAAGGGAGACATTCAGTACTTC. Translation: CASSQEVAGKGDIQYF.

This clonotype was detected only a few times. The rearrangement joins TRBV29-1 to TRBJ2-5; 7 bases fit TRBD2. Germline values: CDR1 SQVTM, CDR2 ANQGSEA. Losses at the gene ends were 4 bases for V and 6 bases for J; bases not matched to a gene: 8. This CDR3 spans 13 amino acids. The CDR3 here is CSVVGEGMKTQYF. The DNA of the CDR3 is TGCAGCGTTGTGGGGGAGGGGATGAAGACCCAGTACTTC.

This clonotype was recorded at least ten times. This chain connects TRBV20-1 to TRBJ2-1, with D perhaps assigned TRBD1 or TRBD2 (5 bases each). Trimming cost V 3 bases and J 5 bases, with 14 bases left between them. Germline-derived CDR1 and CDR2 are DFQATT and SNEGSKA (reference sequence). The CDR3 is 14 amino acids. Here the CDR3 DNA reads TGCAGTGCTAGCGACAGAACAGCGGACAATGAGCAGTTCTTC. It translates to CSASDRTADNEQFF.

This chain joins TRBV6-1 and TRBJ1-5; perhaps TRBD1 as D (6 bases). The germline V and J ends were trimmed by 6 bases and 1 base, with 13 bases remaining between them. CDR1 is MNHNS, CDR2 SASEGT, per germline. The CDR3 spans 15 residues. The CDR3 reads CASRRGGISNQPQHF. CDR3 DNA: TGTGCCAGCAGGAGGGGGGGGATAAGCAATCAGCCCCAGCATTTT.

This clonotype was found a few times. This chain's CDR3 is CSVGGPGQGNGYTF. The CDR3 nucleotides are TGCAGCGTTGGGGGGCCGGGACAGGGGAATGGCTACACCTTC. This chain uses TRBV29-1 with TRBJ1-2; 10 nucleotides align to TRBD1. The CDR3 consists of 14 residues. V dropped 4 bases and J dropped 6; count of bases not matched to a gene: 8. CDR1 is SQVTM, CDR2 ANQGSEA, per germline.

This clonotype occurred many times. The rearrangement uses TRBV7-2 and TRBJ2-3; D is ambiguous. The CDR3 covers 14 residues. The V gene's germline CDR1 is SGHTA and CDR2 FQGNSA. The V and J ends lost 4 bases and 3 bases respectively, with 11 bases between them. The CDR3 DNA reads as TGTGCCAGCAGCTCCCTGTTGAATACAGATACGCAGTATTTT. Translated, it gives CASSSLLNTDTQYF.

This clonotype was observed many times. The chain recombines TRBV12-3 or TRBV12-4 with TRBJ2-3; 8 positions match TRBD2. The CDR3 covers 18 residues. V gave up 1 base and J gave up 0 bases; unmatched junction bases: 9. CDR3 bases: TGTGCCAGCAGTTTAGAGAGCACGGGACTAGTTAGCACAGATACGCAGTATTTT. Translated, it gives CASSLESTGLVSTDTQYF.

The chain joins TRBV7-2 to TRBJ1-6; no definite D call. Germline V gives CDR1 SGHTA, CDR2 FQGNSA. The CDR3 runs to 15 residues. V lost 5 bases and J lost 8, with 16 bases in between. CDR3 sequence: CASSPLSGSHSPLHF. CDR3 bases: TGTGCCAGCAGCCCGTTATCCGGGTCCCATTCACCCCTCCACTTT.

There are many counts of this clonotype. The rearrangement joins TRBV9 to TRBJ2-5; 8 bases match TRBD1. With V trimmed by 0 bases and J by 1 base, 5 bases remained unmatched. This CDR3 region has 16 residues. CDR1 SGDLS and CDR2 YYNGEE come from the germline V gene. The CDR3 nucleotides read TGTGCCAGCAGCGTAGGAGCAGGGGGCATCCAAGAGACCCAGTACTTC. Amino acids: CASSVGAGGIQETQYF.

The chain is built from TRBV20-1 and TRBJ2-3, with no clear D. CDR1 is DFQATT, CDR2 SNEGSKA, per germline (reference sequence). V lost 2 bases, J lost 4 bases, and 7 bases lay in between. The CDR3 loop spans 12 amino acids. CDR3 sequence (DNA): TGCAGTGCTAGATACAGCTCAGATACGCAGTATTTT. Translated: CSARYSSDTQYF.

This CDR3 reads CASSVRDREFSGYTF. The CDR3 DNA sequence: TGTGCCAGCAGCGTACGGGACAGGGAGTTCTCTGGCTACACCTTC. This chain connects TRBV13 to TRBJ1-2; 9 nucleotides line up with TRBD1. V was clipped by 5 bases and J by 7 bases; unmatched bases: 11. Per germline, CDR1 PRHDT and CDR2 FYEKMQ (reference sequence). The CDR3 has 15 residues. Looking up the rest from reference TRBV13 and TRBJ1-2 gives the full variable domain: AAGVIQSPRHLIKEKRETATLKCYPIPRHDTVYWYQQGPGQDPQFLISFYEKMQSDKGSIPDRFSAQQFSDYHSELNMSSLELGDSALYFCASSVRDREFSGYTFGSGTRLTVV.

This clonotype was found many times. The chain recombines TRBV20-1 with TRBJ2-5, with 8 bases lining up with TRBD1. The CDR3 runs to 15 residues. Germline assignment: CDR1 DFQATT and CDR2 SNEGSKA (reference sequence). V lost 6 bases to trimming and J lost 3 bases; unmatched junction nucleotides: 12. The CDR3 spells CSAQRTGTGKETQYF. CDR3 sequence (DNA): TGCAGTGCCCAGCGCACCGGGACAGGCAAAGAGACCCAGTACTTC.

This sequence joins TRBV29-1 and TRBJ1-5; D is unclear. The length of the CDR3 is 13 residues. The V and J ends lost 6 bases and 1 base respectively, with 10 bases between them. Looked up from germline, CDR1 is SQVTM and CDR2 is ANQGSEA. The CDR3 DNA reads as TGCAGCGTAGACGACGGAAGCAATCAGCCCCAGCATTTT. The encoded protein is CSVDDGSNQPQHF. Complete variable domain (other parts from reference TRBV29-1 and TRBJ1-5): SAVISQKPSRDICQRGTSLTIQCQVDSQVTMMFWYRQQPGQSLTLIATANQGSEATYESGFVIDKFPISRPNLTFSTLTVSNMSPEDSSIYLCSVDDGSNQPQHFGDGTRLSIL.